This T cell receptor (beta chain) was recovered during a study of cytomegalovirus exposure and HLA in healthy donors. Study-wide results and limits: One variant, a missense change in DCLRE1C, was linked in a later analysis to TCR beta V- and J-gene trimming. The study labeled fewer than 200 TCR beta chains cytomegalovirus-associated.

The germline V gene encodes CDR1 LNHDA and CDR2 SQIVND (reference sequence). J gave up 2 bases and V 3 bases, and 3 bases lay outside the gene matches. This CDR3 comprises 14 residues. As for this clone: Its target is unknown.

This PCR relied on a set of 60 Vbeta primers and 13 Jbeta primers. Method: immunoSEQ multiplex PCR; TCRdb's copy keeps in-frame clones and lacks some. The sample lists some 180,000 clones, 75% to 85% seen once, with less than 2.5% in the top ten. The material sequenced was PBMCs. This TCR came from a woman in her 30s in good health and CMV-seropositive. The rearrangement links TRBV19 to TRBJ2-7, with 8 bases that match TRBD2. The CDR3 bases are TGTGCCAGTAGTATGGTCGGGGGGGCCTACGAGCAGTACTTC. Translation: CASSMVGGAYEQYF.